One and the same sample provided the 30 T cell receptor beta chains below, sequenced in a study of T-cell reconstitution after alpha-beta-depleted transplantation in children. Unique molecular identifiers were incorporated when the TCRbeta library was constructed. TCRdb re-derived calls from the PCR reads in MiXCR, one entry per CDR3 protein. The data hold around 130,000 distinct CDR3 sequences, with around a tenth observed a single time. The sequences come from PBMCs, mostly from graft donor cells, collected 180 days after TCRalphabeta/CD19-depleted stem cell transplant. Source of these receptors: a girl under three years old who had a stem cell transplant for combined immunodeficiency, so the T cells may come from the graft donor.

Only a few counts were recorded for this clonotype. This sequence joins TRBV7-6 and TRBJ2-2, with TRBD2 matching over 10 bases. The CDR3 spans 15 residues. V dropped 6 bases and J dropped 5; count of bases not matched to a gene: 6. Germline CDR1 reads SGHVS; CDR2 reads FNYEAQ. The CDR3 here is CASSPLAGVTGELFF. The CDR3 DNA is TGTGCCAGCAGTCCCCTAGCGGGAGTAACCGGGGAGCTGTTTTTT. The entire variable domain, with the rest obtained from reference TRBV7-6 and TRBJ2-2, is as follows: GAGVSQSPRYKVTKRGQDVALRCDPISGHVSLYWYRQALGQGPEFLTYFNYEAQQDKSGLPNDRFSAERPEGSISTLTIQRTEQRDSAMYRCASSPLAGVTGELFFGEGSRLTVL.

The chain couples TRBV20-1 to TRBJ2-2; D gene ambiguous. The germline gives CDR1 DFQATT, CDR2 SNEGSKA (reference sequence). The CDR3 spans 12 residues. V shed 5 bases and J shed 3 bases, with 7 bases lying between them. CDR3 sequence reads: CSALDYTGELFF. The CDR3, as DNA: TGCAGTGCTCTCGACTACACCGGGGAGCTGTTTTTT.

The chain carries TRBV29-1 and TRBJ2-7, with TRBD1 matching 7 bases. V was clipped by 1 base and J by 2 bases; unmatched bases: 8. Germline CDR1 reads SQVTM; CDR2 reads ANQGSEA. The CDR3 length is 15 residues. The CDR3 loop is CSVEADRLAPYEQYF. The CDR3 DNA reads as TGCAGCGTTGAAGCGGACAGGCTGGCCCCCTACGAGCAGTACTTC.

This chain uses TRBV24-1 with TRBJ2-1, with no clear D. The CDR3 is made up of 15 amino acids. Trimming removed 5 bases at V and 8 bases at J, with 18 bases between. Germline V gene lookup returns CDR1 KGHDR and CDR2 SFDVKD. As DNA, the CDR3 is TGTGCCACCAGTGGGAGCCACGAGACTCCGGATGAGCAGTTCTTC. Translation: CATSGSHETPDEQFF.

The CDR3 is CASRFLGGSYNEQFF. Written as DNA, the CDR3 is TGCGCCAGCAGATTTCTGGGCGGCTCCTACAATGAGCAGTTCTTC. The rearrangement uses TRBV4-1 and TRBJ2-1; D gene uncertain. The ends were cut back, 6 bases at V and 0 bases at J, with 12 bases in the middle. The CDR3 extends over 15 amino acids. Germline CDR1 reads MGHRA; CDR2 reads YSYEKL.

In this sample, this clonotype turned up a few times. This chain uses TRBV5-5 with TRBJ2-7, with 9 bases lining up with TRBD1. From germline, CDR1 is SGHKS and CDR2 YYEKEE (reference sequence). The CDR3 length is 15 residues. The V segment lost 5 bases and the J segment 5 bases; nucleotides outside the gene matches: 11. The CDR3 here is CASSFGWDREDEQYF. In DNA form, the CDR3 reads TGTGCCAGCAGTTTTGGATGGGACAGGGAAGACGAGCAGTACTTC.

This clonotype has a count of ten or more. The CDR3 bases are TGTGCCAGCAGCTTAGTGAGGCAGAACACCGGGGAGCTGTTTTTT. Encoded protein: CASSLVRQNTGELFF. The V gene is TRBV7-2, the J gene TRBJ2-2; no firm D call. V lost 1 base, J lost 1 base, and 7 bases lay in between. The CDR3 is 15 residues long. Germline V gene sequence: CDR1 SGHTA, CDR2 FQGNSA.

As regards this clonotype: One base away lies a much larger clone, so this may be a sequencing read error. The J gene is TRBJ2-1, the V gene TRBV29-1; TRBD1 might be the D (6 bases). The germline CDR1 and CDR2 sequences are SQVTM and ANQGSEA. The CDR3 is 13 amino acids. V was clipped by 2 bases and J by 7 bases, with 12 bases between them. CDR3 nucleotides: TGCAGCGTTGAAAGTGACAGGTGGAATGAGCAGTTCTTC. It specifies CSVESDRWNEQFF.

This clonotype has more than one count but fewer than ten. The chain has TRBV27 and TRBJ2-3; 15 nucleotides match TRBD2. CDR1 MNHEY and CDR2 SMNVEV come from the germline V gene (reference sequence). V shed 6 bases, J shed 6 bases, and the junction held 10 bases outside the gene matches. The CDR3 contains 17 residues. This CDR3 is CASSLGTSGRHRDTQYF. CDR3 DNA sequence: TGTGCCAGCAGCCTAGGGACTAGCGGGAGGCATCGGGATACGCAGTATTTT.

A few counts support this clonotype. The CDR3: CASSQDPGQSSSGANVLTF. CDR3 DNA sequence: TGCGCCAGCAGCCAAGATCCGGGACAATCTAGCTCTGGGGCCAACGTCCTGACTTTC. The V call is TRBV4-3, the J call TRBJ2-6; D is perhaps TRBD1 (6 bases). There are 19 residues in the CDR3. Germline values: CDR1 LGHNA, CDR2 YSLEER. Between the trimmed V and J ends, which lost 0 bases and 0 bases, there was a span of 15 bases.

This clonotype was observed a few times. The chain uses TRBV10-3 and TRBJ2-6; 12 bases map to TRBD1. The trim removed 4 bases at V and 15 bases at J, leaving 10 bases unmatched. CDR1 and CDR2 (germline): ENHRY, SYGVKD. This CDR3 has 15 amino acids. CDR3 in DNA: TGTGCCATCAGTGCCGGGACAGGGGGCGAGGTTCCCCTGACTTTC. Amino acid sequence: CAISAGTGGEVPLTF.

V usage is TRBV4-3 and J usage is TRBJ2-3, with TRBD2 matching 9 bases. The CDR3 covers 18 residues. The V and J ends lost 0 bases and 0 bases, in that order; junction bases with no gene match: 7. CDR1 is LGHNA, CDR2 YSLEER, per germline. This CDR3 reads CASSQDSGGGASTDTQYF. Here the CDR3 DNA reads TGCGCCAGCAGCCAAGATTCCGGCGGGGGGGCGAGCACAGATACGCAGTATTTT.

V is TRBV5-5 and J is TRBJ2-7; D ambiguous. V was cut by 0 bases and J by 2 bases, with 15 bases left in between. This CDR3 is 16 amino acids long. CDR1 and CDR2 (germline): SGHKS, YYEKEE (reference sequence). In DNA form, the CDR3 reads TGTGCCAGCAGCTTGGCCCCGGATTTCCTAGCCTACGAGCAGTACTTC. It encodes CASSLAPDFLAYEQYF.

This clonotype was detected only a few times. This CDR3 is CASSPHEGLSSYNSPLHF. The CDR3 nucleotides read TGTGCCAGCAGCCCCCACGAGGGGTTGAGCTCCTATAATTCACCCCTCCACTTT. The rearrangement links TRBV3-1 to TRBJ1-6; a possible D gene is TRBD1 (5 bases). This CDR3 spans 18 amino acids. V was shortened by 4 bases and J by 0 bases, with 16 bases between the two germline ends. The V gene's germline CDR1 is LGHDT and CDR2 YNNKEL (reference sequence).

V gene TRBV20-1 combines with J gene TRBJ1-5; 8 bases agree with TRBD1. Germline CDR1 and CDR2: DFQATT and SNEGSKA (reference sequence). This CDR3 spans 13 amino acids. V lost 3 bases to trimming and J lost 8 bases; unmatched junction nucleotides: 6. CDR3 sequence reads: CSARTGAREPQHF. CDR3 in DNA: TGCAGTGCTAGGACAGGGGCTCGGGAGCCCCAGCATTTT.

The chain recombines TRBV20-1 with TRBJ2-1, with D possibly being TRBD2 (6 bases). Looked up from germline, CDR1 is DFQATT and CDR2 is SNEGSKA (reference sequence). CDR3 length: 15 amino acids. The V end was cut by 1 base, the J end by 5 bases, with 15 bases between. CDR3 DNA: TGCAGTGCTAGAGCCCTCCGGGGGAGCCACAATGAGCAGTTCTTC. This codes for CSARALRGSHNEQFF.

V is TRBV27 and J is TRBJ2-7, with D tentatively TRBD1 (6 bases). Germline CDR1 reads MNHEY; CDR2 reads SMNVEV (reference sequence). The CDR3 covers 14 residues. V was pared by 6 bases and J by 6 bases, with 18 bases between. CDR3 protein: CASSRQERLSEQYF. As DNA, the CDR3 is TGTGCCAGCAGCCGACAGGAGAGGCTTAGCGAGCAGTACTTC.

This clonotype has a handful of counts. The chain joins TRBV20-1 to TRBJ1-1; D remains ambiguous. V lost 6 bases, J lost 4 bases, and 12 bases lay in between. Per germline, CDR1 DFQATT and CDR2 SNEGSKA (reference sequence). CDR3 length: 12 amino acids. The CDR3 loop reads CSAPRAGTEAFF. The CDR3 bases are TGCAGTGCCCCACGGGCGGGCACTGAAGCTTTCTTT.

This clonotype was counted only a few times. This chain uses TRBV7-9 with TRBJ2-1; tentatively, D is TRBD2 (6 bases). Trimming took 7 bases from V and 8 from J, leaving 21 bases between them. The CDR3 is 15 amino acids. Germline CDR1 is SEHNR and CDR2 is FQNEAQ (reference sequence). The CDR3 DNA follows: TGTGCCAGCACCCGTTCGGGACTGACTAAAGATGAGCAGTTCTTC. It encodes CASTRSGLTKDEQFF.

This clonotype was found a few times. The chain joins TRBV20-1 to TRBJ2-7, with 10 nucleotides matching TRBD2. The CDR3 runs 17 residues. J gave up 0 bases and V 6 bases, and 14 bases lay outside the gene matches. The V gene's germline CDR1 is DFQATT and CDR2 SNEGSKA (reference sequence). CDR3 in amino acids: CSARGALAGVSSYEQYF. The CDR3 nucleotides are TGCAGTGCCCGGGGGGCTCTAGCGGGAGTAAGCTCCTACGAGCAGTACTTC.

The chain combines TRBV29-1 with TRBJ1-1; D is ambiguous. Germline CDR1 is SQVTM and CDR2 is ANQGSEA. The CDR3 is made up of 14 amino acids. Trimming took off 7 bases at V and 0 bases at J, with 15 bases between the two ends. DNA of the CDR3: TGCAGCGCTACACAGTCTACTATGAACACTGAAGCTTTCTTT. Translating gives CSATQSTMNTEAFF.

The table lists this clonotype with a few counts. The J gene is TRBJ1-2, the V gene TRBV20-1; D not certain. Trimming pared 3 bases from V and 6 bases from J, leaving 14 bases between. The CDR3 loop spans 13 amino acids. Germline CDR1 DFQATT, CDR2 SNEGSKA (reference sequence). The CDR3: CSASIGSADGYTF. The CDR3 DNA is TGCAGTGCTAGTATAGGGTCCGCTGATGGCTACACCTTC.

This clonotype was picked up many times. V gene TRBV29-1 combines with J gene TRBJ2-7, with 7 bases matching TRBD1. In germline, CDR1 is SQVTM, CDR2 ANQGSEA. The CDR3 consists of 13 residues. Losses at the gene ends were 3 bases for V and 0 bases for J; bases not matched to a gene: 2. The CDR3: CSVDGDSSYEQYF. The CDR3 DNA sequence: TGCAGCGTTGACGGGGACAGCTCCTACGAGCAGTACTTC.

The rearrangement joins TRBV6-5 to TRBJ1-2; 10 positions match TRBD1. The CDR3 length is 15 residues. The germline gives CDR1 MNHEY, CDR2 SVGAGI. V shed 7 bases, J shed 6 bases, and the junction held 11 bases outside the gene matches. CDR3 nucleotide sequence: TGTGCCAGCACCTCCTTGGGGACAGGGGTGAATGGCTACACCTTC. It specifies CASTSLGTGVNGYTF.

This clonotype has ten or more counts. The rearrangement uses TRBV12-3 or TRBV12-4 and TRBJ1-1, with a possible D match to TRBD1 (5 bases). The CDR3 is 14 amino acids. V lost 1 base, J lost 5 bases, and 11 bases lay in between. The CDR3 coding sequence is TGTGCCAGCAGTTTAGGGCAGGGTTATACTGAAGCTTTCTTT. Translated, it gives CASSLGQGYTEAFF.

This clonotype was seen a handful of times. The chain employs TRBV7-9 and TRBJ2-1, with 7 bases matching TRBD2. V lost 1 base, J lost 8 bases, and 5 bases stayed unmatched. CDR1 SEHNR and CDR2 FQNEAQ come from the germline V gene (reference sequence). The CDR3 sequence is 14 residues long. The CDR3 region is CASSLGTSVDEQFF. The CDR3 nucleotides read TGTGCCAGCAGCTTAGGCACTAGCGTTGATGAGCAGTTCTTC. The full variable domain, in which reference TRBV7-9 and TRBJ2-1 provide the parts outside the CDR3, is DTGVSQNPRHKITKRGQNVTFRCDPISEHNRLYWYRQTLGQGPEFLTYFQNEAQLEKSRLLSDRFSAERPKGSFSTLEIQRTEQGDSAMYLCASSLGTSVDEQFFGPGTRLTVL.

This rearrangement joins TRBV4-3 to TRBJ2-5, with TRBD2 matching over 14 bases. This CDR3 is built from 15 residues. Germline V gives CDR1 LGHNA, CDR2 YSLEER. V shed 3 bases, J shed 4 bases, and the junction held 1 base outside the gene matches. Here the CDR3 reads CASSHGLAGGETQYF. Written as DNA, the CDR3 is TGCGCCAGCAGCCACGGACTAGCGGGGGGAGAGACCCAGTACTTC.

This clonotype turned up a few times. This chain joins TRBV12-3 or TRBV12-4 and TRBJ2-5; 11 bases match TRBD2. This CDR3 spans 14 amino acids. The ends lost 5 bases at V and 9 bases at J; junction bases unmatched: 8. CDR3 protein: CASSTGTSGPAQYF. Here the CDR3 DNA reads TGTGCCAGCAGTACAGGGACTAGCGGACCCGCCCAGTACTTC.

This clonotype was recorded at least ten times. CDR3 amino acids: CSARPQELQETQYF. CDR3 DNA: TGCAGTGCCCGGCCCCAGGAACTTCAAGAGACCCAGTACTTC. This chain links TRBV20-1 with TRBJ2-5; D unresolved. The CDR3 is 14 amino acids. The V end was cut by 6 bases, the J end by 2 bases, with 16 bases between. Germline V gives CDR1 DFQATT, CDR2 SNEGSKA (reference sequence).

The sample holds a few counts of this clonotype. This sequence joins TRBV9 and TRBJ1-6, with a tentative D call TRBD1 (5 bases). The CDR3 spans 15 residues. V was pared by 2 bases and J by 9 bases, with 15 bases between. Per the germline V gene, CDR1 is SGDLS and CDR2 is YYNGEE. The CDR3 loop is CASSVGSPRGSPLHF. The DNA for the CDR3 is TGTGCCAGCAGCGTCGGGTCCCCGAGGGGTTCACCCCTCCACTTT.